This TCR beta chain was sequenced for a study of CD8 T cells in ankylosing spondylitis (dated by TCRdb to about 2017). In the study overall: The study profiled T cell receptor beta repertoires in healthy donors and ankylosing spondylitis patients to find disease-linked TCR variants. The full study cohort was made up of 25 ankylosing spondylitis patients and roughly 100 healthy donors. Peripheral blood was sampled, and synovial fluid was also collected from ankylosing spondylitis patients. Study-wide findings and limitations: The disease-linked clones were reported to be significantly enriched in matched synovial fluid samples from ankylosing spondylitis patients. Some motif variants had previously been reported in the synovial fluid and blood of reactive arthritis patients, which suggests shared mechanisms of disease initiation. The disease-linked clones showed a CD8+ phenotype and occurred at relatively low frequencies in peripheral blood. A TCR beta motif made up of several highly homologous amino acid variants appeared to be characteristic of blood from ankylosing spondylitis patients.

This clonotype was seen ten or more times. What this receptor recognizes is not known. No base qualities exist here, and no much larger clone lies one base off it. Sequenced using an Illumina HiSeq 2500. Quantitative 5'-RACE with molecular barcodes was used to prepare TCR beta libraries. The original pipeline was this. Disease-linked TCR variants were identified with a new computational method built on a probabilistic model of VDJ rearrangement. In TCRdb, the public reads were trimmed at Q25 with fastp and aligned with MiXCR, with productive beta chains retained. Identical CDR3 proteins give one entry, which carries the most common genes and DNA. The V and J calls, along with clone size, are taken from TCRdb and not from the paper's own processing. This sample gives roughly 100,000 distinct CDR3 sequences in total; about 8% of them show up just once. The top ten constitute nearly 10% of the sample.

The cysteine opens and the phenylalanine closes a CDR3 of 13 amino acids. The entry retains the CDR3 DNA only, 39 bases that are in frame from base 1. The germline ends are 14 bases apart after V is trimmed by 9 bases and J by 8 bases. CDR1 and CDR2 (LGHNT, FRNRAP) derive from the germline V gene. This receptor chain uses TRBV12-5 and TRBJ1-6; there is no confident call for the D gene. Sequencing was performed on blood, either unsorted or a sorted T cell fraction (not recorded which). The origin of this receptor is a male donor with ankylosing spondylitis or in good health (not recorded which). The base sequence is TGTGCTAGGCCTCGGAGGGATTATTCACCCCTCCACTTT. It translates to CARPRRDYSPLHF. The full variable domain, completed from the reference TRBV12-5 and TRBJ1-6 proteins outside the CDR3, reads DARVTQTPRHKVTEMGQEVTMRCQPILGHNTVFWYRQTMMQGLELLAYFRNRAPLDDSGMPKDRFSAEMPDATLATLKIQPSEPRDSAVYFCARPRRDYSPLHFGNGTRLTVT.